This TCR beta chain was profiled in a study of blood T cells in healthy people across ages. Combining a sample-barcoded 5' primer with a J-beta primer mix, a second PCR ran for about 7 to 11 cycles. TCRdb re-analysed the 5' RACE reads in MiXCR, keeping a single row per CDR3 protein. The top ten hold 15% to 20% of the sample, which has about 1 million distinct CDR3 sequences, 35% to 55% seen once. The CDR3 spans 14 residues. Germline lookup yields CDR1 SGHNT and CDR2 YENEEA. Specimen: blood. The rearrangement joins TRBV11-3 to TRBJ2-7; D is possibly TRBD2 (6 bases). The J call is doubtful: the DNA matches TRBJ2-5 better. The sequence came from a woman aged 55-70 years in good health. This CDR3 is CAGQGCAGRETQYF. CDR3 DNA: TGTGCCGGGCAGGGATGCGCGGGACGGGAGACCCAGTACTTC.